One and the same sample provided the 2 T cell receptor beta chains below, sequenced in a study of long-term antiretroviral therapy in people with HIV. An immunoSEQ assay, version v3.0, was performed at survey level. Sequenced by immunoSEQ multiplex PCR; TCRdb stores in-frame clones only, minus some. Among 30,000 to 40,000 clones, about four fifths were seen once, and the ten largest hold approximately 3.4%. The sample consisted of unsorted PBMCs, taken 3 years after starting antiretroviral therapy. All receptors derive from a man aged 50 or older with HIV.

This sequence joins TRBV7-8 and TRBJ2-7, with 9 bases that match TRBD2. V was clipped by 1 base and J by 2 bases; unmatched bases: 3. Germline values: CDR1 SGHVS, CDR2 FQNEAQ. The CDR3 is made up of 15 amino acids. The DNA for the CDR3 is TGTGCCAGCAGCTTAGAGGCGGGGGGGGCCTACGAGCAGTACTTC. Translated, it gives CASSLEAGGAYEQYF.

The genes are TRBV6-5 and TRBJ1-2; D perhaps matches TRBD1 (5 bases). CDR1 MNHEY and CDR2 SVGAGI come from the germline V gene. The CDR3 is made up of 15 amino acids. V was trimmed by 8 bases and J by 1 base, leaving 17 bases between them. The CDR3: CASSWGYNNNYGYTF. The CDR3 nucleotides are TGTGCCAGCTCCTGGGGGTATAACAATAACTATGGCTACACCTTC.